The following is a TCR beta chain sequence with its context. No antigen is known for it. Those donating, healthy Caucasian individuals from Russia, were aged about 6 to 100. Total RNA, at least 5 micrograms per sample, came from PBMCs. The data were taken from a study of blood T cells in healthy people across ages. The second PCR ran roughly 7 to 12 cycles with a sample-barcoded 5' primer and J-beta primers. MiXCR, applied by TCRdb to the 5' RACE reads, yields one record per CDR3 protein. This sample has a few hundred thousand distinct CDR3 sequences, with 52% found just once. Whole-study findings and limits: Per-million-T-cell TCR beta diversity fell roughly linearly with age.

Germline V lookup: CDR1 SGHVS, CDR2 FNYEAQ. Trimming took off 5 bases at V and 2 bases at J, with 12 bases between the two ends. The CDR3 has 14 residues. V and J are TRBV7-6 and TRBJ2-5; D is unclear. This TCR derives from a man in his 60s in good health. The sequenced material came from blood. This CDR3 is CASSLTPSQETQYF. In DNA, the CDR3 is TGTGCCAGCAGCCTTACGCCGAGTCAAGAGACCCAGTACTTC.